The present T cell receptor beta chain was sequenced within a study of T cell changes during pregnancy in multiple sclerosis. This CDR3 is built from 15 residues. CDR1 and CDR2 from the germline V gene are SGHAT and FQDESV (reference sequence). V gave up 4 bases and J gave up 0 bases, with 10 bases separating them. Assay used: immunoSEQ multiplex PCR; TCRdb lists only in-frame clones, some missing. The profile shows tens of thousands of clones, about 93% of them singletons. This receptor was taken from a female donor with multiple sclerosis, enrolled in a pregnancy study. J is TRBJ1-3 and V is TRBV11-1; D is unresolved. The source material was peripheral blood, sampled in the third trimester of pregnancy. This CDR3 reads CASSYEGGSGNTIYF. CDR3 DNA sequence: TGTGCCAGCAGCTACGAGGGAGGCTCTGGAAACACCATATATTTT.